The clone carrying this TCR beta chain occurred many times. This sample's time point: persistent/refractory GD, antithyroid drugs over 5 years with positive TRAb. Following extraction of RNA from PBMCs, that RNA was used to make the TCR library. Trimming removed 4 bases at V and 3 bases at J, with 11 bases between. Germline V lookup: CDR1 SGHTS, CDR2 YDEGEE. This CDR3 is built from 13 residues. HTBI primers from iRepertoire and Arm-PCR of CDR3 regions yielded the TCR beta libraries. Via MiXCR, TCRdb re-called the multiplex PCR reads, giving one row per CDR3 protein. The repertoire holds about 430,000 distinct CDR3 sequences, approximately 22% seen once, with around 15% in the top ten. The data were taken from a study of regulatory T cells in long-lasting Graves disease.

This sequence was found in a female donor with Graves disease. The rearrangement uses TRBV5-8 and TRBJ2-7; D gene ambiguous. Sequencing used peripheral blood mononuclear cells (PBMCs), obtained when the disease was refractory, from a patient treated with antithyroid drugs. The CDR3 DNA reads as TGTGCCAGCAGCCCAGGCGAAAACTACGAGCAGTACTTC. Encoded protein: CASSPGENYEQYF.